This is a list of T cell receptor beta chains from one sample in a study of shared clonotypes between healthy human individuals. The data were produced by immunoSEQ multiplex PCR, yet TCRdb's version contains in-frame clones alone and is incomplete. The sample has about 2.1 million clones; 85% to 95% are singletons. The sample taken for sequencing was naive CD8+ T cells from PBMCs. The receptors here all came from a man aged 18-30 years in good health. Some clones in this sample may be carry-over from other donors' samples. Both conserved end residues are part of each CDR3. D genes are given only for firm matches. Clone size is stated in some rows and not others, as once, few, many or a class when expanded.

clone_size: -; d_call: TRBD1; v_call: TRBV6-1; j_call: TRBJ2-3; cdr3_aa: CASRDRSTDTQYF; cdr3_nt: TGTGCCAGCAGGGACAGGAGTACAGATACGCAGTATTTT
clone_size: -; d_call: -; v_call: TRBV15; j_call: TRBJ2-1; cdr3_aa: CATSRVRSVEQFF; cdr3_nt: TGTGCCACCAGCAGAGTCCGAAGCGTCGAGCAGTTCTTC
clone_size: -; d_call: -; v_call: TRBV4-1; j_call: TRBJ2-1; cdr3_aa: CASSQVGYGNEQFF; cdr3_nt: TGCGCCAGCAGCCAAGTGGGCTATGGAAATGAGCAGTTCTTC
clone_size: -; d_call: TRBD1; v_call: TRBV5-6; j_call: TRBJ1-2; cdr3_aa: CASSLGTGLRGYTF; cdr3_nt: TGTGCCAGCAGCTTGGGGACAGGCCTCCGCGGCTACACCTTC
clone_size: -; d_call: -; v_call: TRBV16; j_call: TRBJ2-1; cdr3_aa: CASSLAGTISYNEQFF; cdr3_nt: TGTGCCAGCAGCCTCGCCGGGACAATCTCCTACAATGAGCAGTTCTTC
clone_size: once; d_call: -; v_call: TRBV11-3; j_call: TRBJ1-1; cdr3_aa: CASSNRDGSGTEAFF; cdr3_nt: TGTGCCAGCAGTAACAGGGATGGATCGGGCACTGAAGCTTTCTTT
clone_size: -; d_call: -; v_call: TRBV29-1; j_call: TRBJ2-2; cdr3_aa: CSVEAGSGTGELFF; cdr3_nt: TGCAGCGTTGAAGCGGGATCGGGCACCGGGGAGCTGTTTTTT
clone_size: -; d_call: TRBD2; v_call: TRBV29-1; j_call: TRBJ2-3; cdr3_aa: CSVAETSGITDTQYF; cdr3_nt: TGCAGCGTCGCCGAAACTAGCGGGATTACAGATACGCAGTATTTT
clone_size: -; d_call: -; v_call: TRBV19; j_call: TRBJ1-1; cdr3_aa: CASRARQEAFF; cdr3_nt: TGTGCCAGTAGGGCCAGGCAAGAAGCTTTCTTT
clone_size: -; d_call: TRBD2; v_call: TRBV7-3; j_call: TRBJ2-1; cdr3_aa: CASSLMSLAGHEQFF; cdr3_nt: TGTGCCAGCAGCTTAATGAGCCTAGCGGGACATGAGCAGTTCTTC
clone_size: once; d_call: -; v_call: TRBV6-6; j_call: TRBJ2-3; cdr3_aa: CASSSTLSTDTQYF; cdr3_nt: TGTGCCAGCAGCTCCACATTAAGCACAGATACGCAGTATTTT
clone_size: -; d_call: -; v_call: TRBV11-2; j_call: TRBJ2-7; cdr3_aa: CASSLEGDGPYEQYF; cdr3_nt: TGTGCCAGCAGCTTAGAAGGGGACGGACCCTACGAGCAGTACTTC
clone_size: -; d_call: -; v_call: TRBV9; j_call: TRBJ1-2; cdr3_aa: CASSVAVSGHTYGYTF; cdr3_nt: TGTGCCAGCAGCGTAGCGGTCTCGGGACATACCTATGGCTACACCTTC
clone_size: -; d_call: -; v_call: TRBV7-3; j_call: TRBJ2-1; cdr3_aa: CASSLAMGTEQFF; cdr3_nt: TGTGCCAGCAGCCTCGCCATGGGTACTGAGCAGTTCTTC
clone_size: -; d_call: TRBD2; v_call: TRBV14; j_call: TRBJ2-5; cdr3_aa: CASSQGLAGWETQYF; cdr3_nt: TGTGCCAGCAGCCAAGGACTAGCGGGATGGGAGACCCAGTACTTC
clone_size: -; d_call: TRBD2; v_call: TRBV6-7; j_call: TRBJ2-7; cdr3_aa: CASSYSRGSSREQYF; cdr3_nt: TGTGCCAGCAGTTACTCGCGCGGGAGTAGTCGCGAGCAGTACTTC
clone_size: -; d_call: -; v_call: TRBV19; j_call: TRBJ1-5; cdr3_aa: CASSIWRNSNQPQHF; cdr3_nt: TGTGCCAGTAGTATCTGGCGGAATAGCAATCAGCCCCAGCATTTT
clone_size: -; d_call: -; v_call: TRBV7-8; j_call: TRBJ2-1; cdr3_aa: CASSLVRGALLQEQFF; cdr3_nt: TGTGCCAGCAGCTTAGTCCGGGGGGCCCTTCTGCAGGAGCAGTTCTTC
clone_size: -; d_call: TRBD2; v_call: TRBV13; j_call: TRBJ2-7; cdr3_aa: CASSGTKRDVSHEQYF; cdr3_nt: TGTGCCAGCAGCGGAACGAAGCGGGACGTTTCGCACGAGCAGTACTTC
clone_size: few; d_call: TRBD1; v_call: TRBV29-1; j_call: TRBJ1-1; cdr3_aa: CSVETGANTEAFF; cdr3_nt: TGCAGCGTTGAGACAGGGGCGAACACTGAAGCTTTCTTT
clone_size: -; d_call: TRBD1; v_call: TRBV29-1; j_call: TRBJ2-2; cdr3_aa: CSVAGGWGGELFF; cdr3_nt: TGCAGCGTTGCAGGGGGCTGGGGCGGGGAGCTGTTTTTT
clone_size: -; d_call: -; v_call: TRBV21-1; j_call: TRBJ2-2; cdr3_aa: CASSTGPGRGVTGELFF; cdr3_nt: TGTGCCAGCAGCACAGGACCGGGGAGAGGGGTCACCGGGGAGCTGTTTTTT
clone_size: -; d_call: -; v_call: TRBV28; j_call: TRBJ2-7; cdr3_aa: CASSFPRTADAYEQYF; cdr3_nt: TGTGCCAGCAGTTTTCCTCGGACAGCTGACGCCTACGAGCAGTACTTC
clone_size: once; d_call: -; v_call: TRBV7-9; j_call: TRBJ2-1; cdr3_aa: CASSPARTYNEQFF; cdr3_nt: TGTGCCAGCAGCCCTGCCAGAACCTACAATGAGCAGTTCTTC
clone_size: -; d_call: TRBD1; v_call: TRBV27; j_call: TRBJ1-4; cdr3_aa: CASSLSPGTGLAEKLFF; cdr3_nt: TGTGCCAGCAGTTTAAGTCCCGGGACAGGGTTAGCTGAAAAACTGTTTTTT